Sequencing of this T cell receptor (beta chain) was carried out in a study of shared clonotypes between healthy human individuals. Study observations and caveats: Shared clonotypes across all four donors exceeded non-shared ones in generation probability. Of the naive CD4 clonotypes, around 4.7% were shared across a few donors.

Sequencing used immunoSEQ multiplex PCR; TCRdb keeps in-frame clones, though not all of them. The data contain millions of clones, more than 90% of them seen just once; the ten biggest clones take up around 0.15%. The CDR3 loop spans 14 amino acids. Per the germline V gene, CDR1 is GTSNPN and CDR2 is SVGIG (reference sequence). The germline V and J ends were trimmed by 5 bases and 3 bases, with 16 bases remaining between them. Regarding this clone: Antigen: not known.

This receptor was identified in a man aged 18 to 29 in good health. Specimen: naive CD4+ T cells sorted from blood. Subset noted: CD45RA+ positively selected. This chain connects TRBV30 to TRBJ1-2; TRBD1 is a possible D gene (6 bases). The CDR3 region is CAWGEGGSDYGYTF. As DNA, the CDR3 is TGTGCCTGGGGCGAGGGGGGTTCAGACTATGGCTACACCTTC.